The 13 T cell receptor beta chains reported below all come from one sample, sequenced in a study of T cell responses to AZD1222 COVID-19 vaccine. Some clones are missing from TCRdb's copy, which holds only in-frame ones; the method was immunoSEQ multiplex PCR. Among roughly 120,000 clones listed, about nine tenths were seen once. The material was peripheral blood, obtained 28 days after the second AZD1222 dose. These receptors originate from an adult who received the AZD1222 COVID-19 vaccine.

This chain uses TRBV15 with TRBJ1-1; 8 bases fit TRBD1. Trimming cost V 8 bases and J 3 bases; bases outside gene matches: 5. Germline CDR1 is LNHNV and CDR2 is YYDKDF (reference sequence). This CDR3 comprises 13 residues. CDR3 nucleotide sequence: TGTGCCACCGCAGGGGGCTGGGACACTGAAGCTTTCTTT. Protein product: CATAGGWDTEAFF.

The chain has TRBV7-2 and TRBJ2-1, with 13 nucleotides matching TRBD2. The CDR3 length is 13 residues. CDR1 and CDR2 (germline): SGHTA, FQGNSA. After removal of 6 bases from V and 12 bases from J, the junction contained 5 bases not matched to a gene. The CDR3 is CASSSTSGGRQFF. CDR3 coding DNA: TGTGCCAGCAGTTCGACTAGCGGGGGGAGGCAGTTCTTC.

This clone was seen once. The chain employs TRBV5-1 and TRBJ2-1, with D possibly being TRBD1 (6 bases). The germline gives CDR1 SGHRS, CDR2 YFSETQ. This CDR3 has 13 residues. The V end lost 5 bases, the J end lost 5 bases, and 11 bases lay between the germline ends. The CDR3 bases are TGCGCCAGCAGGTGGACAGAGAACAATGAGCAGTTCTTC. The encoded protein is CASRWTENNEQFF.

The chain recombines TRBV6-5 with TRBJ1-4; D unclear. V was cut by 5 bases and J by 6 bases, with 16 bases left in between. The CDR3 loop spans 15 amino acids. Looked up from germline, CDR1 is MNHEY and CDR2 is SVGAGI. The CDR3 DNA sequence: TGTGCCAGCAGTCACTGGGCCCCGGGAGATGAAAAACTGTTTTTT. This translates into CASSHWAPGDEKLFF.

This chain connects TRBV4-3 to TRBJ2-2; weak D call: TRBD1 (6 bases). This CDR3 region has 20 residues. Germline CDR1 reads LGHNA; CDR2 reads YSLEER. V shed 3 bases and J shed 0 bases, with 23 bases lying between them. The CDR3 DNA is TGCGCCAGCAGCCAGAGACACGAGGGGGAATACACCGCGAACACCGGGGAGCTGTTTTTT. Its protein product is CASSQRHEGEYTANTGELFF.

The chain is built from TRBV2 and TRBJ2-5; D might be TRBD2 (5 bases). The V end was cut by 4 bases, the J end by 5 bases, with 14 bases between. The CDR3 totals 14 residues. Germline V CDR1 and CDR2: SNHLY, FYNNEI. Written as DNA, the CDR3 is TGTGCCAGCAGTGCCGAGGGTTTTAGGGAGACCCAGTACTTC. Translating gives CASSAEGFRETQYF.

The chain combines TRBV19 with TRBJ2-6, with a tentative D call TRBD1 (5 bases). There are 16 residues in the CDR3. The germline CDR1 and CDR2 sequences are LNHDA and SQIVND (reference sequence). V dropped 7 bases and J dropped 2 bases, with 15 bases sitting between them. The CDR3 here is CASIGERLAGANVLTF. For the CDR3, the DNA is TGTGCCAGTATAGGGGAACGCCTGGCTGGGGCCAACGTCCTGACTTTC.

The V and J genes are TRBV29-1 and TRBJ1-4; TRBD1 agrees at 9 bases. Unmatched junction bases numbered 10, after V lost 5 bases and J lost 9 bases. In germline, CDR1 is SQVTM, CDR2 ANQGSEA. The CDR3 is 14 residues long. In DNA, the CDR3 is TGCAGCGTTACCGTCCCGGGACAGGGACAAAAACTGTTTTTT. Residues: CSVTVPGQGQKLFF. Using reference TRBV29-1 and TRBJ1-4 for the parts outside the CDR3, the full variable domain is SAVISQKPSRDICQRGTSLTIQCQVDSQVTMMFWYRQQPGQSLTLIATANQGSEATYESGFVIDKFPISRPNLTFSTLTVSNMSPEDSSIYLCSVTVPGQGQKLFFGSGTQLSVL.

This clone has only one observation. J is TRBJ2-2 and V is TRBV2; tentative D call: TRBD1 (6 bases). Germline V gene data show CDR1 as SNHLY and CDR2 as FYNNEI. This CDR3 has 14 residues. V lost 5 bases, J lost 4 bases, and 11 bases lay in between. CDR3 loop: CASSTGSATGELFF. The CDR3 region has the DNA TGTGCCAGCAGTACAGGGAGTGCCACCGGGGAGCTGTTTTTT.

V usage is TRBV7-2 and J usage is TRBJ1-2; D uncertain. This CDR3 comprises 11 residues. Trimming took 2 bases from V and 8 from J, leaving 6 bases between them. CDR1 and CDR2 (germline): SGHTA, FQGNSA. The chain's CDR3 is CASSLSVGYTF. CDR3 bases: TGTGCCAGCAGCTTATCCGTGGGCTACACCTTC.

CDR3 region: CASSLDRSVGELFF. CDR3 sequence (DNA): TGTGCCAGCAGCTTAGATCGATCGGTCGGGGAGCTGTTTTTT. This rearrangement joins TRBV11-2 to TRBJ2-2; D uncertain. The ends were cut back, 0 bases at V and 7 bases at J, with 9 bases in the middle. The CDR3 has 14 residues. Germline values: CDR1 SGHAT, CDR2 FQNNGV.

This clone was detected only a few times. This chain connects TRBV19 to TRBJ1-6; possible D gene TRBD1, 6 bases. CDR3 size: 17 residues. Trimming stripped 3 bases from V and 4 bases from J, with 16 bases between. Germline CDR1 LNHDA, CDR2 SQIVND (reference sequence). The CDR3 protein is CASSMRTAFLYNSPLHF. CDR3 coding DNA: TGTGCCAGTAGTATGCGGACAGCCTTCCTTTATAATTCACCCCTCCACTTT.

The chain carries TRBV10-2 and TRBJ1-6, with D uncertain. The CDR3 is made up of 11 amino acids. The germline CDR1 and CDR2 sequences are WSHSY and SAAADI. V gave up 6 bases and J gave up 7 bases, with 4 bases separating them. For the CDR3, the DNA is TGCGCCAGCAGAGAGAATTCACCCCTCCACTTT. Its translation: CASRENSPLHF.